This TCR beta chain was sequenced for a study of cytotoxic CD8 clonotypes in ibrutinib-treated CLL (dated by TCRdb to the early 2020s). Concerning the study at large: The cohort included roughly 15 treatment-naive and about a dozen relapsed/refractory patients; about 18 were IGHV unmutated. Partial responses were observed in about 24 patients and complete responses in 2; after a median follow-up of roughly 72 months, remission was maintained in about 15 patients and progression was observed in some twelve. The response samples were drawn at a median of around eleven months into treatment, with a range of about 6 to 36 months. An average of 255,043 productive templates and around 100,000 productive rearrangements was obtained per sample. Of the roughly 90 people in the trial, around 24 had longitudinal samples available. Cryopreserved peripheral blood mononuclear cells were obtained prior to treatment, at the time of response, and at either disease progression or sustained remission. Every sample from remission and from progressive disease was obtained while the patients were still on ibrutinib. On the study overall, not on this receptor specifically: Sustained-remission and progressing patients did not have matched sampling times, and lymph node repertoires were not examined. At ibrutinib response clonality went up, during sustained remission it held steady, and at progression it dropped back toward baseline. At baseline, clonality was higher than in age-matched healthy donors and showed a strong correlation with circulating CD8+ T-cell counts. Public clonotypes were rare and either shrank or stayed stable during treatment, and the rise in clonality at ibrutinib response reflected expansion of private clonotypes.

For TCR beta library preparation, approximately 2 micrograms of genomic DNA were extracted from the cryopreserved PBMCs. Longitudinal blood samples from CLL patients receiving ibrutinib monotherapy were subjected to high-throughput TCR beta sequencing. The patients took part in an open-label, single-center phase 2 trial of ibrutinib monotherapy. For this clone: Its antigen remains unidentified. No clone much larger than this one lies a single base away; base qualities are absent.

Spanning cysteine to phenylalanine, the CDR3 consists of 16 amino acids. Only the CDR3 DNA is retained, 48 bases long and in frame from the first base. Each clonotype received, on average, about 10x coverage in deep resolution sequencing performed on a MiSeq, where the target depth lay between 1 in 1 million and 1 in 200,000 T cells. TCR beta libraries were generated with the immunoSEQ hsTCRB Kit. For the original study's pipeline: ImmunoSEQ Data Assistant and ImmunoSEQ Analyzer were used for data analysis, and V, D and J genes were assigned according to IMGT definitions. Clonality, which ranges from 0 to 1, was calculated as one minus the normalized Shannon entropy of productive rearrangement frequencies. Only overrepresented clonotypes making up at least 0.05% of each patient's repertoire were included in the public clonotype analysis. Roughly 13 age-matched healthy donor repertoires from immuneACCESS served as clonality controls. This is the immuneACCESS table as TCRdb keeps it, with only in-frame sequences that have V and J called. A part of the clones is gone; compared with another copy, unresolved V genes explain less than half, and the rest is unexplained. That table supplies the V and J calls and clone size; D and trimming were determined from the DNA. Across this sample there are about 140,000 clones, with 70% to 90% seen only once. The ten largest clones represent about 7.4% of the sample.

The source is a human donor with chronic lymphocytic leukemia. Specimen: PBMCs, collected after 36 months of ibrutinib treatment. The sequence links TRBV21-1 to TRBJ1-4; the D call in the table, TRBD1, was not verified against the DNA. TRBV21-1 is a recognized pseudogene. This receptor carries the CDR3 CASSKKQTVFGEKLFF. The sequenced DNA: TGTGCCAGCAGCAAAAAGCAGACAGTCTTTGGTGAAAAACTGTTTTTT.